This passage covers 14 T cell receptor beta chains from one sample sequenced in a study of T cells in Graves' hyperthyroidism and ophthalmopathy. Amplification of TCR beta CDR3 regions was performed using RNA transcripts as template. During a first-round RT-PCR of the TCR CDR3, the HTBI primer set was used. TCRdb re-called the multiplex PCR reads through MiXCR, storing one row per CDR3 protein. The sample holds hundreds of thousands of distinct CDR3 sequences; roughly 14% are singletons and the top ten take 4.3%. Specimen: blood. The receptor set was obtained from a middle-aged woman with Graves' ophthalmopathy.

This clonotype was observed many times. The chain has TRBV6-2 or TRBV6-3 and TRBJ2-2; 7 bases fit TRBD1. V shed 7 bases, J shed 4 bases, and the junction held 6 bases outside the gene matches. This CDR3 is 14 amino acids long. From germline, CDR1 is MNHEY and CDR2 SVGEGT. The CDR3 region has the DNA TGTGCCAGCACCAGAACAGGGGCCACCGGGGAGCTGTTTTTT. It translates to CASTRTGATGELFF.

This clonotype was recorded many times. The chain's CDR3 is CASRTDRAETQYF. The DNA of the CDR3 is TGTGCCAGCAGGACCGACAGGGCGGAGACCCAGTACTTC. The chain couples TRBV6-5 to TRBJ2-5, with 7 positions matching TRBD1. Per the germline V gene, CDR1 is MNHEY and CDR2 is SVGAGI. The CDR3 runs to 13 residues. Trimming took 6 bases from V and 5 from J; bases not matched to a gene: 6.

This clonotype was observed a few times. The genes are TRBV7-2 and TRBJ1-2, with 8 bases that match TRBD1. The V and J ends lost 5 bases and 7 bases, in that order; junction bases with no gene match: 12. The CDR3 has 15 residues. Germline lookup yields CDR1 SGHTA and CDR2 FQGNSA. The CDR3 sequence is CASSPQLQGAGGYTF. The CDR3 region has the DNA TGTGCCAGCAGCCCGCAACTGCAGGGGGCTGGTGGCTACACCTTC. Full variable domain (rest looked up from reference TRBV7-2 and TRBJ1-2): GAGVSQSPSNKVTEKGKDVELRCDPISGHTALYWYRQSLGQGLEFLIYFQGNSAPDKSGLPSDRFSAERTGGSVSTLTIQRTQQEDSAVYLCASSPQLQGAGGYTFGSGTRLTVV.

This clonotype was picked up many times. The CDR3 DNA reads as TGTGCCAGCAGTTTAGCGGCAGGGGGCTGGGACACTGAAGCTTTCTTT. Its translation is CASSLAAGGWDTEAFF. This chain joins TRBV12-3 or TRBV12-4 and TRBJ1-1; TRBD1 agrees at 8 bases. The CDR3 contains 16 residues. The V segment lost 0 bases and the J segment 3 bases; nucleotides outside the gene matches: 6.

The table lists this clonotype with many counts. This chain joins TRBV4-2 and TRBJ1-2; the D is unclear. This CDR3 region has 14 residues. With 1 base removed from V and 7 bases from J, the gap between germline ends came to 13 bases. The germline CDR1 and CDR2 sequences are LGHNA and YNFKEQ. CDR3 DNA sequence: TGTGCCAGCAGCCAAGTGCTCGGCTCGGGTGGCTACACCTTC. It specifies CASSQVLGSGGYTF.

The chain has TRBV11-1 and TRBJ1-3; no definite D call. Germline CDR1 SGHAT, CDR2 FQDESV (reference sequence). Trimming removed 4 bases from V and 0 bases from J, with 16 bases in between. The CDR3 covers 17 residues. The chain's CDR3 is CASSWPWERDSGNTIYF. The CDR3 DNA sequence: TGTGCCAGCAGCTGGCCTTGGGAACGAGACTCTGGAAACACCATATATTTT. The whole variable domain, filled in from reference TRBV11-1 and TRBJ1-3, reads EAEVAQSPRYKITEKSQAVAFWCDPISGHATLYWYRQILGQGPELLVQFQDESVVDDSQLPKDRFSAERLKGVDSTLKIQPAELGDSAMYLCASSWPWERDSGNTIYFGEGSWLTVV.

The rearrangement uses TRBV5-1 and TRBJ1-2; D may be TRBD1 (6 bases). The CDR3 is 16 residues long. V gave up 0 bases and J gave up 0 bases, with 12 bases separating them. The germline V gene has CDR1 SGHRS and CDR2 YFSETQ. In nucleotides, the CDR3 is TGCGCCAGCAGCTTGGGGTTAGACAGGCCTAACTATGGCTACACCTTC. Protein product: CASSLGLDRPNYGYTF.

This chain connects TRBV20-1 to TRBJ1-5; tentatively, D is TRBD1 (5 bases). From germline, CDR1 is DFQATT and CDR2 SNEGSKA (reference sequence). The CDR3 contains 13 residues. Deletions cut 5 bases from V and 4 bases from J, with 12 bases between. The CDR3 sequence is CSASGAMNQPQHF. CDR3 nucleotides: TGCAGTGCTTCCGGGGCGATGAATCAGCCCCAGCATTTT.

This clonotype was counted ten times or more. In DNA, the CDR3 is TGTGCCAGCAGTTTGAAACGTGGCACCGGGGAGCTGTTTTTT. Protein: CASSLKRGTGELFF. The chain carries TRBV12-3 or TRBV12-4 and TRBJ2-2, with unresolved D. The CDR3 has 14 amino acids. V lost 3 bases and J 4 bases, leaving 9 bases between the germline ends.

This clonotype was detected many times. This chain connects TRBV6-1 to TRBJ1-2; no definite D call. Germline V gene data show CDR1 as MNHNS and CDR2 as SASEGT. There are 13 residues in the CDR3. Trimming removed 8 bases from V and 6 bases from J, with 16 bases in between. CDR3 loop: CASVAAGENGYTF. In DNA, the CDR3 is TGTGCCAGCGTCGCAGCAGGTGAAAATGGCTACACCTTC.

This clonotype came up many times. The genes are TRBV6-1 and TRBJ1-5; no clear D. Trimming took 4 bases from V and 6 from J, leaving 22 bases between them. Germline assignment: CDR1 MNHNS and CDR2 SASEGT. This CDR3 comprises 17 residues. The CDR3 coding sequence is TGTGCCAGCAGTGGTGTTGGGTTCCGGGTTTCGAGTCAGCCCCAGCATTTT. Translation: CASSGVGFRVSSQPQHF.

Many counts were recorded for this clonotype. The rearrangement joins TRBV28 to TRBJ1-2; TRBD1 is a possible D gene (6 bases). The germline V gene has CDR1 MDHEN and CDR2 SYDVKM. This CDR3 is 14 amino acids long. Trimming left V 6 bases short and J 4 bases short, with 15 bases between. CDR3 in DNA: TGTGCCAGCAGATCCCCCGGGACAATCTATGGCTACACCTTC. Translation gives CASRSPGTIYGYTF.

This clonotype was seen a handful of times. The chain combines TRBV6-1 with TRBJ2-7, with D possibly matching TRBD2 (6 bases). The CDR3 covers 11 residues. Germline CDR1 and CDR2: MNHNS and SASEGT. CDR3 region: CVRGIVGEQYF. The CDR3, as DNA: TGTGTCCGGGGGATTGTCGGGGAGCAGTACTTC.

This clonotype was picked up a small number of times. The DNA for the CDR3 is TGCGCCAGCAGCCGGGACAGGGGACGTTATAGCTCCTACGAGCAGTACTTC. It translates to CASSRDRGRYSSYEQYF. The chain recombines TRBV5-1 with TRBJ2-7; TRBD1 matches at 10 bases. The CDR3 length is 17 residues. V shed 4 bases, J shed 0 bases, and the junction held 10 bases outside the gene matches. The germline CDR1 and CDR2 sequences are SGHRS and YFSETQ.